Shown below are 10 T cell receptor beta chains from a single sample sequenced in a study of T-cell reconstitution after alpha-beta-depleted transplantation in children (dated by TCRdb to the mid-2010s). The sample's treatment or condition, from its label and the paper: allogeneic hematopoietic cell transplantation with graft depleted of TCRalphabeta T cells and CD19 B cells. Libraries came from PCR. Sequencing was performed on an Illumina HiSeq 2500. TCR libraries were prepared with molecular barcoding, using unique molecular identifiers to normalize TCRbeta repertoire quantification. TCRdb ran its own pipeline on the public reads, namely fastp trimming at Q25 and MiXCR clone calling, and kept in-frame beta chains. Records with the same CDR3 protein are collapsed into one entry carrying the most frequent genes and DNA. This sample lists about 240,000 distinct CDR3 sequences; about 25% were detected once. Roughly 2.6% of the sample is taken by the ten largest.

The sequences come from PBMCs, collected before TCRalphabeta/CD19-depleted stem cell transplant. These receptors all stem from a girl aged 2 to 10 with Fanconi anemia, due to receive a stem cell transplant.

This clonotype was detected a few times. This chain links TRBV29-1 with TRBJ1-5; 9 bases line up with TRBD1. Germline V CDR1 and CDR2: SQVTM, ANQGSEA. This CDR3 spans 13 amino acids. V shed 6 bases and J 4 bases; nucleotides not matched to a gene: 4. CDR3 sequence reads: CSVAGTGNQPQHF. The CDR3 DNA reads as TGCAGCGTAGCCGGGACAGGGAATCAGCCCCAGCATTTT.

This clonotype was detected only a few times. The chain employs TRBV15 and TRBJ2-1, with 10 bases matching TRBD2. The CDR3 has 15 amino acids. The germline CDR1 and CDR2 sequences are LNHNV and YYDKDF (reference sequence). Unmatched junction bases numbered 10, after V lost 8 bases and J lost 6 bases. The CDR3 nucleotides are TGTGCCACCGACCCTAGCGGGAGTAGAGGCAATGAGCAGTTCTTC. Its protein is CATDPSGSRGNEQFF.

The rearrangement joins TRBV11-2 to TRBJ2-1, with D perhaps matching TRBD2 (6 bases). There are 15 residues in the CDR3. V was clipped by 2 bases and J by 4 bases, with 12 bases between them. Germline assignment: CDR1 SGHAT and CDR2 FQNNGV. The CDR3 loop is CASSLSPSAYNEQFF. The CDR3 DNA reads TGTGCCAGCAGCTTAAGTCCTAGCGCGTACAATGAGCAGTTCTTC.

V usage is TRBV12-3 or TRBV12-4 and J usage is TRBJ2-1; D not certain. V was cut by 6 bases and J by 5 bases, with 11 bases left in between. The CDR3 sequence is 13 residues long. CDR3 residues: CASSHRTNNEQFF. The CDR3 coding sequence is TGTGCCAGCAGCCACCGGACCAACAATGAGCAGTTCTTC.

A few counts support this clonotype. V and J are TRBV7-8 and TRBJ2-3; no clear D. This CDR3 region has 11 residues. V shed 4 bases and J shed 6 bases, with 5 bases lying between them. Per germline, CDR1 SGHVS and CDR2 FQNEAQ. Here the CDR3 reads CASSSMDTQYF. The CDR3 region has the DNA TGTGCCAGCAGCTCTATGGATACGCAGTATTTT.

This sequence joins TRBV29-1 and TRBJ2-3, with 7 bases identical to TRBD1. Germline CDR1 SQVTM, CDR2 ANQGSEA. The CDR3 length is 15 residues. Losses at the gene ends were 4 bases for V and 3 bases for J; bases not matched to a gene: 10. CDR3 coding DNA: TGCAGCGTTGCTGGGACAGCTCTTTCTACAGATACGCAGTATTTT. It translates to CSVAGTALSTDTQYF.

This clonotype appeared a few times. The chain links TRBV20-1 to TRBJ1-5, with D unclear. V lost 0 bases, J lost 5 bases, and 8 bases lay in between. CDR3 length equals 13 residues. The germline CDR1 and CDR2 sequences are DFQATT and SNEGSKA (reference sequence). For the CDR3, the DNA is TGCAGTGCTAGAGAGGGTACCGATCAGCCCCAGCATTTT. Translation gives CSAREGTDQPQHF.

The chain joins TRBV12-3 or TRBV12-4 to TRBJ2-7, with D perhaps given as TRBD1 or TRBD2 (5 bases each). The ends were cut back, 0 bases at V and 3 bases at J, with 12 bases in the middle. The CDR3 is 15 amino acids. The CDR3 is CASSLAQGTGYEQYF. The CDR3 nucleotides are TGTGCCAGCAGTTTAGCGCAAGGGACCGGCTACGAGCAGTACTTC.

The V and J genes are TRBV9 and TRBJ2-7; 7 positions match TRBD2. The CDR3 covers 13 residues. The junction had 1 base not matched to a gene; V was cut back by 0 bases and J by 4 bases. Germline V gene lookup returns CDR1 SGDLS and CDR2 YYNGEE. The CDR3: CASSVDGGYEQYF. CDR3 bases: TGTGCCAGCAGCGTAGACGGGGGGTACGAGCAGTACTTC.

This clonotype was counted at least ten times. The genes are TRBV20-1 and TRBJ2-7; 10 positions agree with TRBD2. The CDR3 is 17 residues long. Trimming cost V 3 bases and J 2 bases; bases outside gene matches: 13. Germline loops: CDR1 DFQATT, CDR2 SNEGSKA (reference sequence). The CDR3: CSASGSRGLAYTYEQYF. The CDR3 region has the DNA TGCAGTGCTAGCGGATCCCGGGGACTAGCGTATACCTACGAGCAGTACTTC.